This TCR beta chain was documented in a study of T-cell memory formation after mild COVID-19. Study background: Clustering of TCRs was largely donor specific. Whole-study findings and limits: CD8+ contracting clones occupied EMRA, while CD4+ ones occupied mainly CM and EM.

The CDR3 consists of 15 residues. Trimming left V 4 bases short and J 2 bases short, with 15 bases between. Germline V gene sequence: CDR1 SGHRS, CDR2 YFSETQ. A note on this clonotype: The target antigen is unknown.

TCR alpha and TCR beta cDNA libraries with sample barcodes and UMIs came from 5'RACE using constant-segment primers. Each CDR3 protein gets one entry after TCRdb re-called the 5' RACE reads with MiXCR. The sample holds hundreds of thousands of distinct CDR3 sequences, about 17% seen once. The TCR sequence derives from a man between 18 and 29 years old who had mild COVID-19 (a few samples of this study predate the infection). Cell type and time point are not known. Sequences were obtained from PBMCs or a T cell subset sorted from them (not recorded which). The chain couples TRBV5-1 to TRBJ2-5; D is perhaps TRBD2 (5 bases). For the CDR3, the DNA is TGCGCCAGCAGCCCCGCCGGGGTGCGGCAAGAGACCCAGTACTTC. Protein sequence: CASSPAGVRQETQYF.